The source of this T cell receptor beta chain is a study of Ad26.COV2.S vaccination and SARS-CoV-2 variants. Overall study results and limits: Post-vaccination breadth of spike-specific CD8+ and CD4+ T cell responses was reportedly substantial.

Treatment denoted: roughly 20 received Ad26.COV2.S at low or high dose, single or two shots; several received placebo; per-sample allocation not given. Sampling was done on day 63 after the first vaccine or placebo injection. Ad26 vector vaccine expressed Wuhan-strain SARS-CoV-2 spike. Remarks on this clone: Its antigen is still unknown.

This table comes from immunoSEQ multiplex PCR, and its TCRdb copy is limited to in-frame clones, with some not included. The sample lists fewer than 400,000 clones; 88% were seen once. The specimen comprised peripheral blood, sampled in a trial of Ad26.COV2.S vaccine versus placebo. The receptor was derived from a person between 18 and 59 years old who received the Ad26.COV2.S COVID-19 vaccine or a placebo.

CDR3 sequence reads: CASRSTDTQYF. The DNA for the CDR3 is TGCGCCAGCAGATCCACAGATACGCAGTATTTT. The rearrangement uses TRBV5-1 and TRBJ2-3; D gene uncertain. Trimming pared 5 bases from V and 2 bases from J, leaving 3 bases between. The CDR3 has 11 amino acids. Germline V gene lookup returns CDR1 SGHRS and CDR2 YFSETQ.